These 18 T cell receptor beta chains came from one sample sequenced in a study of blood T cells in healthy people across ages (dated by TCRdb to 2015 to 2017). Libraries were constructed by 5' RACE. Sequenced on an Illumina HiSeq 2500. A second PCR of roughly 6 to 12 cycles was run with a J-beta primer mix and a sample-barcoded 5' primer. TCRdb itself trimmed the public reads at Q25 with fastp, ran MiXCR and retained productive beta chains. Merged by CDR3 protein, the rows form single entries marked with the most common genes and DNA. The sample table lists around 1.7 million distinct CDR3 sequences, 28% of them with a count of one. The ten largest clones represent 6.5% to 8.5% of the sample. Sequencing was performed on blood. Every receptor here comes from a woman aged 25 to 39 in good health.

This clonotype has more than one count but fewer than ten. Written as DNA, the CDR3 is TGTGCCAGCAGCTATCCGACAGGGGGTTCCGCCAAAAACATTCAGTACTTC. Amino acids: CASSYPTGGSAKNIQYF. This sequence joins TRBV7-2 and TRBJ2-4, with 9 bases matching TRBD1. Germline V CDR1 and CDR2: SGHTA, FQGNSA. V shed 4 bases and J 1 base; nucleotides not matched to a gene: 8. The CDR3 covers 17 residues.

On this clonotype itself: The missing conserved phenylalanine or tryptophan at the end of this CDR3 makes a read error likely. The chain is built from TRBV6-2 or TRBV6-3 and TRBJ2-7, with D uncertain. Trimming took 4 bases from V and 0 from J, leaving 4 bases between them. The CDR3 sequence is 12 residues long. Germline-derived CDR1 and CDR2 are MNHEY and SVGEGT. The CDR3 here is CASSFSSYEQYL. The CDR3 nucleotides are TGTGCCAGCAGTTTCAGCTCCTACGAGCAGTACTTG.

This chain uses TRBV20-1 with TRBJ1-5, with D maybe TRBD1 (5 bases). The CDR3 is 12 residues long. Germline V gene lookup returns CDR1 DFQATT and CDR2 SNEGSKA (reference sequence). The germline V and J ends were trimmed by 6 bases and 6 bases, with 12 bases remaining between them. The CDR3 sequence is CSAGHGGQPQHF. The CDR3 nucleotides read TGCAGTGCAGGGCATGGGGGTCAGCCCCAGCATTTT.

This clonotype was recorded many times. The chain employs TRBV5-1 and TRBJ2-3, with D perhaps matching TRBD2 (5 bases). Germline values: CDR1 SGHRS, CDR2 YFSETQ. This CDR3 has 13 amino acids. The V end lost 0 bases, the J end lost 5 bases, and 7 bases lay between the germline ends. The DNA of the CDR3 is TGCGCCAGCAGCTTGGTACGGGGAGATACGCAGTATTTT. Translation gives CASSLVRGDTQYF.

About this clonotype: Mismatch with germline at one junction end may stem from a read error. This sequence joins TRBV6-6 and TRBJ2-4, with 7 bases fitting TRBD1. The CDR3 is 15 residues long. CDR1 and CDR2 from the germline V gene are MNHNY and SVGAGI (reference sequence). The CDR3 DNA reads TGTGTCAGCAGACCAGACAGGGAGGCCAAAAACATTCAGTACTTC. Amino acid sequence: CVSRPDREAKNIQYF.

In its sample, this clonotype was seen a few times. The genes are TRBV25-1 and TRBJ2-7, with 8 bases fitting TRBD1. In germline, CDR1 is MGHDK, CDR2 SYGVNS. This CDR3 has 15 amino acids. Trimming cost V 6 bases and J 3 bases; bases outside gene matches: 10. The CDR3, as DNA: TGTGCCAGCAGCGGACCCGACAGGGGTGGCTACGAGCAGTACTTC. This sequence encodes CASSGPDRGGYEQYF.

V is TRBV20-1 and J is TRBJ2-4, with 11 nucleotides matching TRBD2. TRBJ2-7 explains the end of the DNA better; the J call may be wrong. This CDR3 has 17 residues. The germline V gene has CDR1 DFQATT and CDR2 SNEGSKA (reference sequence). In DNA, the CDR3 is TGCAGTGCCGTCCCCGGTTTGCTAGCGGGGGGAGCCTACGAGCAGTACTTC. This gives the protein CSAVPGLLAGGAYEQYF.

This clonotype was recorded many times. CDR3 sequence reads: CASSYSGRQSGANVLTF. CDR3 nucleotide sequence: TGTGCCAGCAGTTACTCCGGCAGGCAGTCTGGGGCCAACGTCCTGACTTTC. The J gene is TRBJ2-6, the V gene TRBV6-5; D call uncertain. The length of the CDR3 is 17 residues. V was cut by 0 bases and J by 1 base, with 10 bases left in between. Germline V lookup: CDR1 MNHEY, CDR2 SVGAGI.

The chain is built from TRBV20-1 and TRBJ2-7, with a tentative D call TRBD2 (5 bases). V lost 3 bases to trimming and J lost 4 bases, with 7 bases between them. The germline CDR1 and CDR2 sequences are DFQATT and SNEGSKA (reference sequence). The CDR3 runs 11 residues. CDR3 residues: CSARREYEQYF. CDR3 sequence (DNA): TGCAGTGCTAGGAGGGAATACGAGCAGTACTTC.

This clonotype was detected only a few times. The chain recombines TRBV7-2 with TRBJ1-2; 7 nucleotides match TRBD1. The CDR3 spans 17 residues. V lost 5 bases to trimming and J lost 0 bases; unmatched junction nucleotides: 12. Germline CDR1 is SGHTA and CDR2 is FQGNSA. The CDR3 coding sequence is TGTGCCAGCAGCCAAACACAGGGGCCAGTCGCTAACTATGGCTACACCTTC. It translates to CASSQTQGPVANYGYTF.

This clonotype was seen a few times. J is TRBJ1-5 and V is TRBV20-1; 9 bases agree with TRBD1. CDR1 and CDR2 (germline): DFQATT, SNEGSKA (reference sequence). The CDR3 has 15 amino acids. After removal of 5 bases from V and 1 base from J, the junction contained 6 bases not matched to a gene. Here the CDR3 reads CSAGKGQGSNQPQHF. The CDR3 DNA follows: TGCAGTGCTGGAAAGGGACAGGGCAGCAATCAGCCCCAGCATTTT.

For the CDR3, the DNA is TGCAGTGCTAGGGTGACAGGGGGCCTCTGGGACTACACCTTC. Protein sequence: CSARVTGGLWDYTF. This chain joins TRBV20-1 and TRBJ1-2; 10 nucleotides line up with TRBD1. Germline CDR1 is DFQATT and CDR2 is SNEGSKA (reference sequence). After removal of 3 bases from V and 10 bases from J, the junction contained 11 bases not matched to a gene. This CDR3 contains 14 residues.

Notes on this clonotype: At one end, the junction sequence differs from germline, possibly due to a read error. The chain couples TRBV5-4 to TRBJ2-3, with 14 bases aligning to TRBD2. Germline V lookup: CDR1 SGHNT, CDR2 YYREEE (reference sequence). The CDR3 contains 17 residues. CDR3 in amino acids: CAGSPRTSGRKGDTQYF. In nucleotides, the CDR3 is TGTGCCGGCAGCCCGAGGACTAGCGGGAGGAAGGGAGATACGCAGTATTTT.

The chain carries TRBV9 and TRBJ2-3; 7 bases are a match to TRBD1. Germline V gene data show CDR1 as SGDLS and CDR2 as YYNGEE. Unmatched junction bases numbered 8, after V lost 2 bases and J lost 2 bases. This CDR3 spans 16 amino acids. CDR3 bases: TGTGCCAGCAGCGTCGCCGGACAGGTCTTCACAGATACGCAGTATTTT. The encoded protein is CASSVAGQVFTDTQYF.

The CDR3 reads CAWSVPGVTGELFF. The CDR3 region has the DNA TGTGCCTGGAGTGTACCAGGGGTCACCGGGGAGCTGTTTTTT. This chain links TRBV30 with TRBJ2-2; D possibly corresponds to TRBD1 (6 bases). Germline loops: CDR1 GTSNPN, CDR2 SVGIG (reference sequence). Trimming left V 0 bases short and J 4 bases short, with 9 bases between. The CDR3 loop spans 14 amino acids.

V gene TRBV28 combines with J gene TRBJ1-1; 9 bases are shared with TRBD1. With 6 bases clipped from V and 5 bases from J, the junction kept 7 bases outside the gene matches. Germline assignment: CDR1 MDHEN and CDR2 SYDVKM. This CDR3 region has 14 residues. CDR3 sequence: CASRAGTGPTEAFF. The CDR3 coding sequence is TGTGCCAGCAGAGCCGGGACAGGGCCGACTGAAGCTTTCTTT.

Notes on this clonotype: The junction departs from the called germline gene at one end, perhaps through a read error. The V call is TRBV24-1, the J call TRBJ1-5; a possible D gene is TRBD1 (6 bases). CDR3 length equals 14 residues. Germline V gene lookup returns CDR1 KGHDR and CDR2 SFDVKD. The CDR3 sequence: CAASDRQGNQPQHF. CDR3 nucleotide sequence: TGTGCCGCCAGTGATCGACAGGGCAATCAGCCCCAGCATTTT.

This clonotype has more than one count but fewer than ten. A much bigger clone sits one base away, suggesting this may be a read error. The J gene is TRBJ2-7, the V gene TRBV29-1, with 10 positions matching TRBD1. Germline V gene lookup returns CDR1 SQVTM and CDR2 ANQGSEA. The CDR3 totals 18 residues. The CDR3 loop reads CSVVFSLKPGTGVYKQYF. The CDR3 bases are TGCAGCGTTGTTTTTAGCCTTAAACCCGGGACAGGGGTCTACAAGCAGTACTTC.